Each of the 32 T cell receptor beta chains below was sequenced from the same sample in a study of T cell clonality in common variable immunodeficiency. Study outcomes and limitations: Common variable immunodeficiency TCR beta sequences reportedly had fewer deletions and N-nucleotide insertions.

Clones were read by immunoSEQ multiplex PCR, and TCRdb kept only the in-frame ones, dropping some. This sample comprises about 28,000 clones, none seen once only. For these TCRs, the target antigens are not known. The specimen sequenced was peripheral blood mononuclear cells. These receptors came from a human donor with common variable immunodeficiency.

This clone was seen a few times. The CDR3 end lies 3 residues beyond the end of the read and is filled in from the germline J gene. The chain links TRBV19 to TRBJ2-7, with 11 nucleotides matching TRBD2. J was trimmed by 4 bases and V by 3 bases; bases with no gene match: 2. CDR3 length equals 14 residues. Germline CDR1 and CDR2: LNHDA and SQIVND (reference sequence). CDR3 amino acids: CASSIGTSGYEQYF. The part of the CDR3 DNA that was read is TGTGCCAGTAGTATTGGGACTAGCGGTTACGAG.

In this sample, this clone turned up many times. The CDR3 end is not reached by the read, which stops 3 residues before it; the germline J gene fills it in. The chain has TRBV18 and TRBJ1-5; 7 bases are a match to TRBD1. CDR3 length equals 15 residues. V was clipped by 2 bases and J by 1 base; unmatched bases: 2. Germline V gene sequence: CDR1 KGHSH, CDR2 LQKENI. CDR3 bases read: TGTGCCAGCTCACCAGCAGGGGGGAGCAATCAGCCC. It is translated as CASSPAGGSNQP. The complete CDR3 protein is CASSPAGGSNQPQHF.

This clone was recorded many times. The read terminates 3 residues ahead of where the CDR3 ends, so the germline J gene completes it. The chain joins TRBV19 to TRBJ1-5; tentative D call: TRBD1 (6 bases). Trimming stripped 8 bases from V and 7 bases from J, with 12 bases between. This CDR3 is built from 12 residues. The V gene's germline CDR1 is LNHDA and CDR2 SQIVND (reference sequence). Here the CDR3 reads CASGTGSQPQHF. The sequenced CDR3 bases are TGTGCCAGTGGTACAGGGAGCCAGCCC.

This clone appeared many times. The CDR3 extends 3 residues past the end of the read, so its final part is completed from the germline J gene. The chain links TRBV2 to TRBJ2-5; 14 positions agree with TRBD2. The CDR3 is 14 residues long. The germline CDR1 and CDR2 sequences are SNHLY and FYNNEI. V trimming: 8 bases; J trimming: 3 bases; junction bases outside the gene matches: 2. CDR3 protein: CASGGLAGEETQYF. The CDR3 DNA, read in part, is TGTGCCAGCGGGGGACTAGCGGGAGAAGAGACC.

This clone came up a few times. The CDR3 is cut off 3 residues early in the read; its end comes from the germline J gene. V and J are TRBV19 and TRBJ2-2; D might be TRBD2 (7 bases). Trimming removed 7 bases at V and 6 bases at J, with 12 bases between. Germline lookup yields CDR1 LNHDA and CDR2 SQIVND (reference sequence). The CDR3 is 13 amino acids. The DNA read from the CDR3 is TGTGCCAGTACCAAAGGGGGGGCCGGGGAG. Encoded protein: CASTKGGAGE. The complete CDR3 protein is CASTKGGAGELFF.

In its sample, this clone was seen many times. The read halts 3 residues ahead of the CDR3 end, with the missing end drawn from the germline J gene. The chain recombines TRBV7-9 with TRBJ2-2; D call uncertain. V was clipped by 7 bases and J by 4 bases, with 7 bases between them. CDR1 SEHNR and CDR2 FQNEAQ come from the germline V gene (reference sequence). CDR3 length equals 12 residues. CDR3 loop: CASTPRTGELFF. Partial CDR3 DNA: TGTGCCAGCACTCCTCGCACCGGGGAG.

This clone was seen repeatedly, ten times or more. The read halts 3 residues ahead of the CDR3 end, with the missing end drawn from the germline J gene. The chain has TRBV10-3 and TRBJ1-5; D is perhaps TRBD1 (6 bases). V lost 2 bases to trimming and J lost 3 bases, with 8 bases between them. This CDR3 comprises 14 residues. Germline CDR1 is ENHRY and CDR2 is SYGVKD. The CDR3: CAISEGQPNQPQHF. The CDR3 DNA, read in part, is TGTGCCATCAGTGAGGGACAGCCCAATCAGCCC.

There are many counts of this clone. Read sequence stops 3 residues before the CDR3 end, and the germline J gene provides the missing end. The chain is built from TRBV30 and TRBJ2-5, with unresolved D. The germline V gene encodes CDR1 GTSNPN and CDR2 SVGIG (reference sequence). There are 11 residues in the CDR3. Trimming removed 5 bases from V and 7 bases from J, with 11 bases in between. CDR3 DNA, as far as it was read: TGTGCCTGGGTCGGGTTCGGGACC. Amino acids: CAWVGFGT. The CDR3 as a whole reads CAWVGFGTQYF.

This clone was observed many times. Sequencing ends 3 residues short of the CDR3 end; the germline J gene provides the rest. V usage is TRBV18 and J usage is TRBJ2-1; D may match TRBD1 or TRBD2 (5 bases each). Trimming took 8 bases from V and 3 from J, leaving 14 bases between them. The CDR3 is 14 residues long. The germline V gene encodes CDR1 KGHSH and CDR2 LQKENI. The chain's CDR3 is CASTLTEGYNEQFF. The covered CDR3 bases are TGTGCCAGCACTCTGACAGAGGGCTACAATGAG.

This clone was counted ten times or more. The CDR3 loop is CASSSGIAYEQYF. The sequenced part of the CDR3 DNA is TGCGCCAGCAGCTCAGGGATCGCTTACGAG. The chain recombines TRBV5-1 with TRBJ2-7; perhaps TRBD1 as D (5 bases). The read halts 3 residues ahead of the CDR3 end, with the missing end drawn from the germline J gene. Trimming left V 3 bases short and J 4 bases short, with 11 bases between. This CDR3 spans 13 amino acids. Germline V gene lookup returns CDR1 SGHRS and CDR2 YFSETQ. Full variable domain (remainder filled in from reference TRBV5-1 and TRBJ2-7): KAGVTQTPRYLIKTRGQQVTLSCSPISGHRSVSWYQQTPGQGLQFLFEYFSETQRNKGNFPGRFSGRQFSNSRSEMNVSTLELGDSALYLCASSSGIAYEQYFGPGTRLTVT.

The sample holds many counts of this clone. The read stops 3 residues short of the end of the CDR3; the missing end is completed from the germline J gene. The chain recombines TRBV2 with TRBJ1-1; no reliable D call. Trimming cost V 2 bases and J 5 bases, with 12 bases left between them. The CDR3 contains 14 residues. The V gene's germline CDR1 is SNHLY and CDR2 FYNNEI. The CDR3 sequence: CASSETGSVTEAFF. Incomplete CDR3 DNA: TGTGCCAGCAGTGAAACGGGGAGCGTTACTGAA.

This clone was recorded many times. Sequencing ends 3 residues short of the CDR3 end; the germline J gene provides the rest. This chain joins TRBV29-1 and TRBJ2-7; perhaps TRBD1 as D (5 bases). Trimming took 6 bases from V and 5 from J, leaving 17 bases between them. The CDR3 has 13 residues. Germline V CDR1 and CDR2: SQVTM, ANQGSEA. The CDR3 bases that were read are TGCAGCGTCATACAGGAGTGGATGGACGAG. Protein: CSVIQEWMDE. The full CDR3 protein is CSVIQEWMDEQYF.

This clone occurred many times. CDR3 DNA, as far as it was read: TGTGCCAGTAGCCGACTAGCGGAAGGCTACGAG. Its protein is CASSRLAEGYE. The full CDR3 protein is CASSRLAEGYEQYF. J is TRBJ2-7 and V is TRBV19; TRBD2 aligns across 9 bases. Read sequence stops 3 residues before the CDR3 end, and the germline J gene provides the missing end. Looked up from germline, CDR1 is LNHDA and CDR2 is SQIVND (reference sequence). The CDR3 is 14 residues long. V shed 6 bases, J shed 3 bases, and the junction held 6 bases outside the gene matches.

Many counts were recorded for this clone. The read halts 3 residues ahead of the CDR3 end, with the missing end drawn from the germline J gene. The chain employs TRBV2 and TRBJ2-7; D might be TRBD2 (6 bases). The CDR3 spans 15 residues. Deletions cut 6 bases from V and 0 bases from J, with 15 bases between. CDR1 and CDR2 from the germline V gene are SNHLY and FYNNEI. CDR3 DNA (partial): TGTGCCAGCAGACCTATTGGGGGGTTCTCCTACGAG. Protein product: CASRPIGGFSYE. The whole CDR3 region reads CASRPIGGFSYEQYF. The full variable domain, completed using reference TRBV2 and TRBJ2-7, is EPEVTQTPSHQVTQMGQEVILRCVPISNHLYFYWYRQILGQKVEFLVSFYNNEISEKSEIFDDQFSVERPDGSNFTLKIRSTKLEDSAMYFCASRPIGGFSYEQYFGPGTRLTVT.

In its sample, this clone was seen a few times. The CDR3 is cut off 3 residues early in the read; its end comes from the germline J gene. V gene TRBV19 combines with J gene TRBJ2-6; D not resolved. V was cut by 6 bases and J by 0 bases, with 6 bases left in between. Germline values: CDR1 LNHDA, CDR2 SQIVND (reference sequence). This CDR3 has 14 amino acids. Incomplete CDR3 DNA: TGTGCCAGTAGCCGGTTCTCTGGGGCCAACGTC. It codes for CASSRFSGANV. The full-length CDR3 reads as CASSRFSGANVLTF.

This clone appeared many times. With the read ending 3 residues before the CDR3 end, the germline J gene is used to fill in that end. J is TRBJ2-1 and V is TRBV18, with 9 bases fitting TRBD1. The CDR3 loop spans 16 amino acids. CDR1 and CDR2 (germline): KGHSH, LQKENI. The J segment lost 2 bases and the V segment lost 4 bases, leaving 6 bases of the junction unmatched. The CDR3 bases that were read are TGTGCCAGCTCACTCCTGACAGGGGGAACCTACAATGAG. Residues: CASSLLTGGTYNE. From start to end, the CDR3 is CASSLLTGGTYNEQFF. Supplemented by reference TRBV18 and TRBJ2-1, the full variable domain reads NAGVMQNPRHLVRRRGQEARLRCSPMKGHSHVYWYRQLPEEGLKFMVYLQKENIIDESGMPKERFSAEFPKEGPSILRIQQVVRGDSAAYFCASSLLTGGTYNEQFFGPGTRLTVL.

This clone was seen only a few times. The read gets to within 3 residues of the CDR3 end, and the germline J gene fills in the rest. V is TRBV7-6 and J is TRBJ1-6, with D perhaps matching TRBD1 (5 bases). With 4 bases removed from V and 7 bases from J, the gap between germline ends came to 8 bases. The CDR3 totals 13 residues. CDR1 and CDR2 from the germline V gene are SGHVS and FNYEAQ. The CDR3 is CASSSGGNSPLHF. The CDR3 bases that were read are TGTGCCAGCAGCTCCGGGGGGAATTCACCC.

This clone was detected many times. CDR3 sequence: CASSPNPPRSKSNAAFF. Incomplete CDR3 DNA: TGTGCCAGCAGCCCAAACCCTCCTCGGTCGAAGTCCAATGCA. The chain recombines TRBV7-8 with TRBJ1-1; D not certain. The read finishes 3 residues shy of the CDR3 end, and the germline J gene is used to complete it. The CDR3 is 17 amino acids. Germline V gives CDR1 SGHVS, CDR2 FQNEAQ.

CDR3 sequence: CSARTSPNNQPQHF. The sequenced part of the CDR3 DNA is TGCAGTGCCAGGACAAGCCCCAACAATCAGCCC. This sequence joins TRBV20-1 and TRBJ1-5, with TRBD1 as a possible D gene (5 bases). The read ends 3 residues before the CDR3 terminus; that terminus is restored from the germline J gene. Germline lookup yields CDR1 DFQATT and CDR2 SNEGSKA (reference sequence). V was shortened by 6 bases and J by 3 bases, with 15 bases between the two germline ends. The CDR3 contains 14 residues.

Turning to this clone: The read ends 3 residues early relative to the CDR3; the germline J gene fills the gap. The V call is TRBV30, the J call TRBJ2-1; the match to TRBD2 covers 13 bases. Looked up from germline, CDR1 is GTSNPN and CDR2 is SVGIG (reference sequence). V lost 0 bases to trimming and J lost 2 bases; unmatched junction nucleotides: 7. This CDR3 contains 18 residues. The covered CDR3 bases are TGTGCCTGGAGTGTCGGGACTAGCGGGATTCTCCCCTACAATGAG. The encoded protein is CAWSVGTSGILPYNE. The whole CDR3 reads CAWSVGTSGILPYNEQFF.

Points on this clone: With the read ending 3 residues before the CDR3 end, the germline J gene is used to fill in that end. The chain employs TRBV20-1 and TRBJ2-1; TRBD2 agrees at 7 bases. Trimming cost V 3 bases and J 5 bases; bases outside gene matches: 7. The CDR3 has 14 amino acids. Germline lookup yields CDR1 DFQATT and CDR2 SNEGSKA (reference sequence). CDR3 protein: CSASYPSGDNEQFF. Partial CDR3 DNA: TGCAGTGCTAGTTACCCTAGCGGAGACAATGAG.

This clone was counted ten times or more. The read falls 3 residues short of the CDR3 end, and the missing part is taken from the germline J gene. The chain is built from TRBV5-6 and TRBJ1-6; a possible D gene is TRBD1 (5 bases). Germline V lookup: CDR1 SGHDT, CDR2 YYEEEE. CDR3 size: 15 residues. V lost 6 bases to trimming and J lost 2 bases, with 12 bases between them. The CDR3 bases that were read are TGTGCCAGCAATCAGGGTTTAACCTATAATTCACCC. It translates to CASNQGLTYNSP. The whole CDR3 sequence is CASNQGLTYNSPLHF.

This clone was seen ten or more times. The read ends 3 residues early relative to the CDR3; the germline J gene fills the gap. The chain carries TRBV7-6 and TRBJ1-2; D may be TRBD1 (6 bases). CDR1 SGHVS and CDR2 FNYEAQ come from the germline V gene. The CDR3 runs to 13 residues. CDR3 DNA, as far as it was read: TGTGCCAGCAGCTTAGAGAGGGGGGGGAGC. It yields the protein CASSLERGGS. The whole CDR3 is CASSLERGGSYTF.

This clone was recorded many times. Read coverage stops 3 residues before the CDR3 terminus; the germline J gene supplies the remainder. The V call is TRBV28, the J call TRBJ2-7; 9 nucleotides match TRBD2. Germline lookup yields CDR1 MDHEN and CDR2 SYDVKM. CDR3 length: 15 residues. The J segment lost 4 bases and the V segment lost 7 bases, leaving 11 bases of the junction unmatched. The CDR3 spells CASTTPAGGRYEQYF. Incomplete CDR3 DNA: TGTGCCAGCACCACTCCGGCGGGAGGGAGGTACGAG. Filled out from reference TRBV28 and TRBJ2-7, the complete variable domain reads DVKVTQSSRYLVKRTGEKVFLECVQDMDHENMFWYRQDPGLGLRLIYFSYDVKMKEKGDIPEGYSVSREKKERFSLILESASTNQTSMYLCASTTPAGGRYEQYFGPGTRLTVT.

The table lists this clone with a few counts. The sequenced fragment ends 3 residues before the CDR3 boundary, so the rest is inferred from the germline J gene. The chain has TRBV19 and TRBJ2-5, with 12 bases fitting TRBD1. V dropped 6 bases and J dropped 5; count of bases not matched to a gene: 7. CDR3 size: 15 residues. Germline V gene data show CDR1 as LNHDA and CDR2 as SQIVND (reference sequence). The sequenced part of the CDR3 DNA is TGTGCCAGTAGGAACCGGGACAGGGGGCTGGAGACC. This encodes CASRNRDRGLET. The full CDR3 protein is CASRNRDRGLETQYF.

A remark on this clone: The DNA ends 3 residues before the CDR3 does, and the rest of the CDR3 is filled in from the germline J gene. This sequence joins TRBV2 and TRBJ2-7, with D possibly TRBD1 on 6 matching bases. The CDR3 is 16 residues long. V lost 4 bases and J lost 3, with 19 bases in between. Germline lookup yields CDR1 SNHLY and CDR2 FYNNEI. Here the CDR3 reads CASSAEPGELGYEQYF. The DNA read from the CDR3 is TGTGCCAGCAGTGCGGAACCAGGGGAGTTGGGCTACGAG.

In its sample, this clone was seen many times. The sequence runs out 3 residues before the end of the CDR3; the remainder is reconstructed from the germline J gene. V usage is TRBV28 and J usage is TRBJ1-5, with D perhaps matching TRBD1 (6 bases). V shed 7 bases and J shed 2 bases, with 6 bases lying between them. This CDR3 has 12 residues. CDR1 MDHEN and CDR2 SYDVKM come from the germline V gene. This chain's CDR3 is CASNRGNQPQHF. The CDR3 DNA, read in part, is TGTGCCAGCAACAGGGGCAATCAGCCC.

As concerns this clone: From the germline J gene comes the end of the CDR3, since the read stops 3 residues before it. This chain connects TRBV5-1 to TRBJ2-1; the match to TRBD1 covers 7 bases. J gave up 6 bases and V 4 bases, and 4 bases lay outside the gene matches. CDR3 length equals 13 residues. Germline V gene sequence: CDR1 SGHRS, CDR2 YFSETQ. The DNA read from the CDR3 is TGCGCCAGCAGCGAACAGGGGTTCAATGAG. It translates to CASSEQGFNE. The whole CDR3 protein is CASSEQGFNEQFF.

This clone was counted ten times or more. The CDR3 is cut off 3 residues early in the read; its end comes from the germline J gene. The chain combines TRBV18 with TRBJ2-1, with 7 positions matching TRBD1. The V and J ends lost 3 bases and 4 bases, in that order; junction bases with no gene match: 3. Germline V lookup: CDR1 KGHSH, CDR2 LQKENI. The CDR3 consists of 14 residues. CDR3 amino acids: CASSPGTEYNEQFF. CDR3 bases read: TGTGCCAGCTCACCCGGGACAGAATACAATGAG. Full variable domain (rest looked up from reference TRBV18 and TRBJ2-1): NAGVMQNPRHLVRRRGQEARLRCSPMKGHSHVYWYRQLPEEGLKFMVYLQKENIIDESGMPKERFSAEFPKEGPSILRIQQVVRGDSAAYFCASSPGTEYNEQFFGPGTRLTVL.

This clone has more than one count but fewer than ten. The CDR3 reads CAWSGAGRSAYEQYF. The CDR3 DNA, read in part, is TGTGCCTGGAGTGGTGCGGGGCGGAGCGCCTACGAG. The chain combines TRBV30 with TRBJ2-7; perhaps TRBD2 as D (6 bases). The DNA ends 3 residues before the CDR3 does, and the rest of the CDR3 is filled in from the germline J gene. Per germline, CDR1 GTSNPN and CDR2 SVGIG (reference sequence). Trimming took off 1 base at V and 2 bases at J, with 15 bases between the two ends. This CDR3 has 15 amino acids.

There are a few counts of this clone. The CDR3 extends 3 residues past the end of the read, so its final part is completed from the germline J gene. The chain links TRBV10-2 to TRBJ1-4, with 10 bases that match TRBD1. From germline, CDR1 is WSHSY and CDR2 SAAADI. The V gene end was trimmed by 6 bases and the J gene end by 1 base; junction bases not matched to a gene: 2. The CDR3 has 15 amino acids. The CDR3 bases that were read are TGCGCCAGCAGCCGGGACAGGGGAACTAATGAAAAA. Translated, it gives CASSRDRGTNEK. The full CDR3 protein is CASSRDRGTNEKLFF.

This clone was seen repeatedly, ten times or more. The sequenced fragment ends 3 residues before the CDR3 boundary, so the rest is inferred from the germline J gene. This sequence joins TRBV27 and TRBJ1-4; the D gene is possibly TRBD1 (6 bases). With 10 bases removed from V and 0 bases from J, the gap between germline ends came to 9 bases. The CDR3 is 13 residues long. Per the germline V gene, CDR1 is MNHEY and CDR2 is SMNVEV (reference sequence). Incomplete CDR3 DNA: TGTGCCACGAAGGGGGCAACTAATGAAAAA. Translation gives CATKGATNEK. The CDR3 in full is CATKGATNEKLFF.